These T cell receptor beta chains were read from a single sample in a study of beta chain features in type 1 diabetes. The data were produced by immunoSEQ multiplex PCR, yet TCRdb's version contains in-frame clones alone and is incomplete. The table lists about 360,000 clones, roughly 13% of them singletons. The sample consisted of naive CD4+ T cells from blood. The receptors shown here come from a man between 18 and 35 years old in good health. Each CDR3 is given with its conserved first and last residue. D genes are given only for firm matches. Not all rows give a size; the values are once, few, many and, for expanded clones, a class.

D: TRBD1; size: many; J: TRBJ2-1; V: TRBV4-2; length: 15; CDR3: CASSSGTGGFDEQFF; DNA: TGTGCCAGCAGTTCCGGGACAGGGGGCTTCGATGAGCAGTTCTTC
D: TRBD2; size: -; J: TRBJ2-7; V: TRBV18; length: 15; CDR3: CASSPTSGTTYEQYF; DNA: TGTGCCAGCTCTCCTACTAGCGGGACTACCTACGAGCAGTACTTC
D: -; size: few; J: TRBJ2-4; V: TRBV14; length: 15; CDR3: CASSHTALAKNIQYF; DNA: TGTGCCAGCAGCCATACAGCCCTAGCCAAAAACATTCAGTACTTC
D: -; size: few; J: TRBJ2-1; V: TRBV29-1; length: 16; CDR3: CSSTSFGILTYNEQFF; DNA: TGCAGCTCGACCTCGTTCGGGATCTTAACCTACAATGAGCAGTTCTTC
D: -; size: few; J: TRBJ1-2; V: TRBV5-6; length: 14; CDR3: CASSSLGGNYGYTF; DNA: TGTGCCAGCAGCTCGCTCGGGGGAAACTATGGCTACACCTTC
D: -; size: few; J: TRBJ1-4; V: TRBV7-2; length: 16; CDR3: CASSLFSGATNEKLFF; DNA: TGTGCCAGCAGCTTATTCTCGGGGGCAACTAATGAAAAACTGTTTTTT
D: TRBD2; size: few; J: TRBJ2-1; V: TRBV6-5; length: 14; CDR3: CASTPIGRENEQFF; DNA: TGTGCCAGCACCCCTATCGGGAGGGAGAATGAGCAGTTCTTC
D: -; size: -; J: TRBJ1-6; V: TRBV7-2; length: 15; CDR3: CASSFTGSSNSPLHF; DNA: TGTGCCAGCAGCTTTACGGGGTCGAGTAATTCACCCCTCCACTTT
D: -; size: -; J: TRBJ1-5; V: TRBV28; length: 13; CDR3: CASKVSGRSSQHF; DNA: TGTGCCAGCAAGGTCAGTGGTAGGAGTTCCCAGCATTTT
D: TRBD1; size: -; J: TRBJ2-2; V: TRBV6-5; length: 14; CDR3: CATKGQGGTGELFF; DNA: TGTGCCACCAAGGGACAGGGAGGCACCGGGGAGCTGTTTTTT
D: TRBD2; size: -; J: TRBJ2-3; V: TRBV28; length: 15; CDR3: CALSRLAGGTDTQYF; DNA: TGTGCCCTATCGAGACTAGCGGGAGGGACAGATACGCAGTATTTT
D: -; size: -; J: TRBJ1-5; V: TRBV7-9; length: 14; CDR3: CASSLDVVNQPQHF; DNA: TGTGCCAGCAGCTTAGACGTAGTAAATCAGCCCCAGCATTTT
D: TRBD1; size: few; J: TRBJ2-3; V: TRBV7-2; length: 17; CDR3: CASSSITGGRSTDTQYF; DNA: TGTGCCAGCAGCTCCATCACAGGGGGCCGAAGCACAGATACGCAGTATTTT
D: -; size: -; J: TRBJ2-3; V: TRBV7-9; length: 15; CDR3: CASSRDRANTDTQYF; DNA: TGTGCCAGCAGCCGCGACAGAGCCAACACAGATACGCAGTATTTT
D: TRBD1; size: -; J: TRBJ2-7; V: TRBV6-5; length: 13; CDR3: CASSYGGQGGLYF; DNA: TGTGCCAGCAGTTACGGGGGACAGGGGGGACTGTACTTC
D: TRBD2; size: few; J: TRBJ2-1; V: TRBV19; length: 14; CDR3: CASSTLAGVNEQFF; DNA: TGTGCCAGTAGTACGCTAGCGGGAGTAAATGAGCAGTTCTTC
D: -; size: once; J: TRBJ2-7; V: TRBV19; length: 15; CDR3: CASSRSARNSYEQYF; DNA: TGTGCCAGTAGCCGCTCGGCTAGAAATTCCTACGAGCAGTACTTC
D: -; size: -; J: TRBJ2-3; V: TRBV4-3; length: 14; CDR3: CASSPHPLTDTQYF; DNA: TGCGCCAGCAGCCCCCACCCACTTACAGATACGCAGTATTTT
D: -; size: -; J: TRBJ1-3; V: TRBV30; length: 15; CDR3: CAWSVRGFTGNTIYF; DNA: TGTGCCTGGAGTGTACGGGGGTTTACTGGAAACACCATATATTTT
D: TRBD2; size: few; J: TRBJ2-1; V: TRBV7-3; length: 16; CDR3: CASSLSYSGRGNEQFF; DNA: TGTGCCAGCAGCTTATCCTATAGCGGGAGAGGCAATGAGCAGTTCTTC
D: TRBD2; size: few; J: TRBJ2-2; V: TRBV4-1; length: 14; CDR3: CASSRLGGSGELFF; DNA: TGCGCCAGCAGCCGATTGGGGGGGTCCGGGGAGCTGTTTTTT
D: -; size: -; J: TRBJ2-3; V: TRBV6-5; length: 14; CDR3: CASSSLRGPDTQYF; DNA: TGTGCCAGCAGTTCCCTCAGGGGTCCAGATACGCAGTATTTT
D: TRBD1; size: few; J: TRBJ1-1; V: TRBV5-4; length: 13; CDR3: CASQRRDSNEAFF; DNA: TGTGCCAGCCAGCGTCGGGACAGCAATGAAGCTTTCTTT
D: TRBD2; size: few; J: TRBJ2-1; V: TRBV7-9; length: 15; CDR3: CASSLVGLDDYEQFF; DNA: TGTGCCAGCAGCTTAGTGGGACTAGATGACTATGAGCAGTTCTTC
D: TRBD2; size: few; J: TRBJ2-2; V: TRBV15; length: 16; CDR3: CATSRGLAGAYGELFF; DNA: TGTGCCACCAGCAGAGGGCTAGCGGGGGCATACGGGGAGCTGTTTTTT
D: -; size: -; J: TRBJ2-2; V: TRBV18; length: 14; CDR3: CASSSRENTGELFF; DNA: TGTGCCAGCTCGTCCAGGGAAAACACCGGGGAGCTGTTTTTT
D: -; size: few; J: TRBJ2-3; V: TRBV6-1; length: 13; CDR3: CASSRAGIDTQYF; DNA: TGTGCCAGCAGTCGGGCAGGGATAGATACGCAGTATTTT
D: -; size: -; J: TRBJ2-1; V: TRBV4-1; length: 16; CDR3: CASSQVSGTSYNEQFF; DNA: TGCGCCAGCAGCCAAGTGTCCGGGACTTCTTACAATGAGCAGTTCTTC
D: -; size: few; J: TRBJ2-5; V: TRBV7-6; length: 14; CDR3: CASSFPGGQETQYF; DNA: TGTGCCAGCAGCTTCCCAGGGGGGCAAGAGACCCAGTACTTC
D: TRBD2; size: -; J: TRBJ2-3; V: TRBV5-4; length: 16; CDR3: CASSLDSGRSTDTQYF; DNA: TGTGCCAGCAGCTTGGATAGCGGGCGGAGCACAGATACGCAGTATTTT
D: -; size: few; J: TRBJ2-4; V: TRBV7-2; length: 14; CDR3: CASSLRLEARVQYF; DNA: TGTGCCAGCAGCTTGAGGCTGGAGGCGCGAGTTCAGTACTTC
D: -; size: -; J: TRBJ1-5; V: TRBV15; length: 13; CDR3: CATSRDEGQPQHF; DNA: TGTGCCACCAGCAGAGATGAGGGTCAGCCCCAGCATTTT
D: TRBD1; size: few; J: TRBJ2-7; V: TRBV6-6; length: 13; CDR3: CASSTTGTYEQYF; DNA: TGTGCCAGCAGTACGACAGGGACCTACGAGCAGTACTTC
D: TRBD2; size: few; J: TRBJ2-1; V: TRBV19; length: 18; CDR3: CASSPGLAALAGYNEQFF; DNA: TGTGCCAGTAGCCCGGGACTAGCGGCGTTAGCAGGGTACAATGAGCAGTTCTTC
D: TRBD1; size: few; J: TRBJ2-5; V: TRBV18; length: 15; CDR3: CASSPRTGGGETQYF; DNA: TGTGCCAGCTCACCTCGAACAGGGGGCGGTGAGACCCAGTACTTC
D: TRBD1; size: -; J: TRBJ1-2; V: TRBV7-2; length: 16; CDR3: CASSLEGRTGSSGYTF; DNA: TGTGCCAGCAGCTTAGAGGGGCGGACAGGGTCATCTGGCTACACCTTC
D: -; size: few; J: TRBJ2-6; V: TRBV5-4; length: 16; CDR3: CASSLLQGSGANVLTF; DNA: TGTGCCAGCAGCCTCCTACAGGGATCTGGGGCCAACGTCCTGACTTTC
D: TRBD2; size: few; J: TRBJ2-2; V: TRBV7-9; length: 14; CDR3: CATLAGLNTGELFF; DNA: TGTGCTACTCTAGCGGGACTTAACACCGGGGAGCTGTTTTTT
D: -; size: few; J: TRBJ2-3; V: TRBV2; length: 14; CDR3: CASSRAGSTDTQYF; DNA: TGTGCCAGCAGCAGGGCAGGGAGCACAGATACGCAGTATTTT
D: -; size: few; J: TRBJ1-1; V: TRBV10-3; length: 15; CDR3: CAISPAGDMNTEAFF; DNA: TGTGCCATCAGTCCCGCAGGGGATATGAACACTGAAGCTTTCTTT
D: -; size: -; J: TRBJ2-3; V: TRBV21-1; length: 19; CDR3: CASSKYGDRLLHSTDTQYF; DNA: TGTGCCAGCAGCAAATACGGGGACAGGCTTCTCCATAGCACAGATACGCAGTATTTT
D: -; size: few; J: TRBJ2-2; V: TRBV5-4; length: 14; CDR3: CASSRGQNTGELFF; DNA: TGTGCCAGCAGCAGGGGTCAGAACACCGGGGAGCTGTTTTTT
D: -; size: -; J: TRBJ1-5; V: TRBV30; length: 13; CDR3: CAWSGTERGPQHF; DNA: TGTGCCTGGAGTGGGACAGAGCGCGGGCCCCAGCATTTT
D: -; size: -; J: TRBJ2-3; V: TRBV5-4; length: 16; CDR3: CASSLYRDTSTDTQYF; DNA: TGTGCCAGCAGCTTATACAGGGATACTAGCACAGATACGCAGTATTTT
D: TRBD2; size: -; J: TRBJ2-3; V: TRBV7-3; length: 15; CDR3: CASSSTSGRADTQYF; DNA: TGTGCCAGCAGCTCTACTAGCGGGAGGGCAGATACGCAGTATTTT
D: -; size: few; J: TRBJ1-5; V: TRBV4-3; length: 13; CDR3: CASSQGSEGPQHF; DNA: TGCGCCAGCAGCCAAGGGAGCGAGGGACCCCAGCATTTT
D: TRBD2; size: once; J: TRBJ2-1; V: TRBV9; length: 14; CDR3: CASCRGGSYNEQFF; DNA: TGTGCCAGCTGCCGTGGCGGGAGTTACAATGAGCAGTTCTTC
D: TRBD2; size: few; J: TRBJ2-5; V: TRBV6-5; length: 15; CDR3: CASGPLAGWLETQYF; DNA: TGTGCCAGCGGACCTCTAGCGGGATGGCTGGAGACCCAGTACTTC
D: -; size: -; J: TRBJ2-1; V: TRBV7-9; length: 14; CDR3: CASSPRQGYNEQFF; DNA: TGTGCCAGCAGCCCACGTCAGGGCTACAATGAGCAGTTCTTC
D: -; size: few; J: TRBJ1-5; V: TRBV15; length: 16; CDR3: CATSRPRRVTNQPQHF; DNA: TGTGCCACCAGCAGACCAAGGCGGGTTACCAATCAGCCCCAGCATTTT
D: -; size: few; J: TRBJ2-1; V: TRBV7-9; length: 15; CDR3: CASSFSDSFYNEQFF; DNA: TGTGCCAGCAGCTTCTCGGACTCCTTCTACAATGAGCAGTTCTTC
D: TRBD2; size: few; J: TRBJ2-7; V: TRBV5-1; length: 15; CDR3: CASSRTSLSSYEQYF; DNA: TGCGCCAGCAGCCGGACTAGCCTAAGCTCCTACGAGCAGTACTTC
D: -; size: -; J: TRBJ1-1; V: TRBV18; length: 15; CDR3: CASSPGLSESTEAFF; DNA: TGTGCCAGCTCACCTGGACTGTCCGAGAGCACTGAAGCTTTCTTT
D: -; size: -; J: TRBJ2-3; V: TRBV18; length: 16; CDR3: CASSLGTPRTGDTQYF; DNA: TGTGCCAGCTCCCTTGGGACACCCCGAACCGGGGATACGCAGTATTTT
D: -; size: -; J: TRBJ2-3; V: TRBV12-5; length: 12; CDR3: CASGSETDTQYF; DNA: TGTGCTAGTGGTTCCGAGACAGATACGCAGTATTTT
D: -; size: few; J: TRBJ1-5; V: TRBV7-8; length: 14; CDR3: CASSQDRTYQPQHF; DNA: TGTGCCAGCAGCCAAGACAGGACTTATCAGCCCCAGCATTTT
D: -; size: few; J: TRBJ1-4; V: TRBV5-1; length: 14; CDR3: CASSLDRVNEKLFF; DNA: TGCGCCAGCAGCTTGGACAGGGTTAATGAAAAACTGTTTTTT